The 30 T cell receptor beta chains below come from one sample, sequenced in a study of T cell responses to AZD1222 COVID-19 vaccine. Clones were sequenced by immunoSEQ multiplex PCR, and TCRdb holds only the in-frame ones, with some missing. The sample contains tens of thousands of clones, 88% of which appear only once. The source was peripheral blood, collected on day 0 of AZD1222 vaccination. The receptors originated from an adult in good health.

The genes are TRBV12-3 or TRBV12-4 and TRBJ2-6, with 7 bases fitting TRBD2. V shed 7 bases, J shed 3 bases, and the junction held 0 bases outside the gene matches. This CDR3 is 13 amino acids long. CDR3 in amino acids: CASTSGGANVLTF. In DNA, the CDR3 is TGTGCCAGCACTAGCGGTGGGGCCAACGTCCTGACTTTC.

This clone was counted only a few times. The chain carries TRBV27 and TRBJ1-3, with 9 bases lining up with TRBD1. CDR3 length: 15 residues. Germline V lookup: CDR1 MNHEY, CDR2 SMNVEV (reference sequence). V lost 9 bases, J lost 4 bases, and 10 bases stayed unmatched. The chain's CDR3 is CASGTGTGTGNTIYF. CDR3 DNA: TGTGCCAGTGGAACCGGGACAGGGACCGGAAACACCATATATTTT.

This rearrangement joins TRBV27 to TRBJ2-1, with 13 bases fitting TRBD2. Germline V gives CDR1 MNHEY, CDR2 SMNVEV (reference sequence). The CDR3 contains 13 residues. Trimming at V came to 6 bases and at J to 7 bases, leaving 0 bases not matched to a gene. The CDR3 bases are TGTGCCAGCAGACTAGCGGGGGGGAATGAGCAGTTCTTC. Translation: CASRLAGGNEQFF.

CDR3 residues: CASSWGTGPNYGYTF. The CDR3 nucleotides are TGTGCCAGCAGCTGGGGGACAGGGCCCAACTATGGCTACACCTTC. The chain employs TRBV5-4 and TRBJ1-2; 9 nucleotides line up with TRBD1. This CDR3 is 15 amino acids long. CDR1 is SGHNT, CDR2 YYREEE, per germline (reference sequence). V trimming: 3 bases; J trimming: 2 bases; junction bases outside the gene matches: 5.

For the CDR3, the DNA is TGTGCCAGCAGACCACGGGCGGTAGGGGGTACTGAAGCTTTCTTT. Translation: CASRPRAVGGTEAFF. The chain couples TRBV6-4 to TRBJ1-1; tentative D call: TRBD1 (6 bases). This CDR3 has 15 amino acids. Germline CDR1 is MRHNA and CDR2 is SNTAGT. V was clipped by 6 bases and J by 5 bases, with 19 bases between them.

The gene calls are TRBV5-1 and TRBJ2-5; maybe TRBD2 (6 bases). Deletions cut 5 bases from V and 2 bases from J, with 13 bases between. The length of the CDR3 is 14 residues. Germline V gene data show CDR1 as SGHRS and CDR2 as YFSETQ. The CDR3: CASRTGAPQETQYF. In DNA form, the CDR3 reads TGCGCCAGCAGGACGGGAGCCCCACAAGAGACCCAGTACTTC.

V usage is TRBV19 and J usage is TRBJ1-2; TRBD1 matches at 7 bases. CDR1 is LNHDA and CDR2 is SQIVND in the germline V gene (reference sequence). The length of the CDR3 is 16 residues. J was trimmed by 5 bases and V by 6 bases; bases with no gene match: 15. CDR3 bases: TGTGCCAGTAGAGCGACAGGGTTTTATGATGGATATGGCTACACCTTC. It yields the protein CASRATGFYDGYGYTF.

The count of this clone is one. This chain connects TRBV6-1 to TRBJ1-2, with a tentative D call TRBD1 (6 bases). The CDR3 has 14 amino acids. V shed 3 bases and J shed 7 bases, with 15 bases lying between them. Per the germline V gene, CDR1 is MNHNS and CDR2 is SASEGT. CDR3 residues: CASSDDTGAFGYTF. DNA for the CDR3: TGTGCCAGCAGTGATGATACGGGGGCCTTTGGCTACACCTTC.

The chain couples TRBV25-1 to TRBJ2-2; D perhaps matches TRBD1 (6 bases). V was pared by 3 bases and J by 2 bases, with 10 bases between. This CDR3 spans 15 amino acids. The germline gives CDR1 MGHDK, CDR2 SYGVNS. For the CDR3, the DNA is TGTGCCAGCAGTGACAGGGGCCCAAACACCGGGGAGCTGTTTTTT. It is translated as CASSDRGPNTGELFF.

This chain connects TRBV5-1 to TRBJ2-3; the D is unclear. The CDR3 length is 16 residues. The germline CDR1 and CDR2 sequences are SGHRS and YFSETQ. The V gene lost 0 bases and the J gene lost 2 bases, with 13 bases spanning the gap. The CDR3 protein is CASSLDGYLNTDTQYF. DNA of the CDR3: TGCGCCAGCAGCTTGGATGGCTACCTCAACACAGATACGCAGTATTTT.

The V call is TRBV7-3, the J call TRBJ2-7; D perhaps matches TRBD2 (5 bases). This CDR3 has 14 residues. Per germline, CDR1 SGHTA and CDR2 FQGTGA. V lost 4 bases and J lost 3, with 13 bases in between. CDR3 amino acids: CASSSSAAGYEQYF. CDR3 sequence (DNA): TGTGCCAGCAGCTCGTCAGCGGCGGGCTACGAGCAGTACTTC.

This rearrangement joins TRBV12-5 to TRBJ2-3; D may be TRBD1 (5 bases). CDR3 length: 14 residues. Germline lookup yields CDR1 LGHNT and CDR2 FRNRAP. Between the trimmed V and J ends, which lost 1 base and 8 bases, there was a span of 13 bases. CDR3 nucleotides: TGTGCTAGTGGTTTGGATGGGGCTTCAAGTACGCAGTATTTT. This codes for CASGLDGASSTQYF.

The J gene is TRBJ2-1, the V gene TRBV7-3, with TRBD2 matching over 9 bases. V lost 2 bases, J lost 6 bases, and 2 bases stayed unmatched. Germline CDR1 SGHTA, CDR2 FQGTGA. There are 14 residues in the CDR3. CDR3 region: CASSLQAGGNEQFF. CDR3 in DNA: TGTGCCAGCAGCTTACAAGCGGGGGGCAATGAGCAGTTCTTC.

The chain recombines TRBV5-1 with TRBJ2-7; 7 positions agree with TRBD2. Germline loops: CDR1 SGHRS, CDR2 YFSETQ. This CDR3 is 14 amino acids long. The V gene end was trimmed by 0 bases and the J gene end by 5 bases; junction bases not matched to a gene: 5. The CDR3 sequence is CASSLVGGTNEQYF. The CDR3 region has the DNA TGCGCCAGCAGCTTGGTAGGAGGGACTAACGAGCAGTACTTC.

This chain uses TRBV27 with TRBJ2-1; D gene ambiguous. V gave up 6 bases and J gave up 5 bases, with 17 bases separating them. CDR3 length: 15 residues. Germline V gene lookup returns CDR1 MNHEY and CDR2 SMNVEV (reference sequence). CDR3 residues: CASRWALHSNNEQFF. For the CDR3, the DNA is TGTGCCAGCAGGTGGGCCCTTCATTCCAACAATGAGCAGTTCTTC.

J is TRBJ1-5 and V is TRBV27; D is uncertain. This CDR3 comprises 14 residues. The V gene's germline CDR1 is MNHEY and CDR2 SMNVEV (reference sequence). Trimming took 5 bases from V and 0 from J, leaving 8 bases between them. The DNA of the CDR3 is TGTGCCAGCAGTCCCCCCCCTAGCAATCAGCCCCAGCATTTT. Translated, it gives CASSPPPSNQPQHF.

This chain joins TRBV19 and TRBJ1-1; D possibly corresponds to TRBD1 (6 bases). The V gene lost 0 bases and the J gene lost 11 bases, with 16 bases spanning the gap. Per the germline V gene, CDR1 is LNHDA and CDR2 is SQIVND (reference sequence). CDR3 length: 14 amino acids. CDR3 residues: CASSIEGRTAGAFF. The DNA of the CDR3 is TGTGCCAGTAGTATAGAGGGCCGGACAGCCGGGGCTTTCTTT.

J is TRBJ1-6 and V is TRBV3-1 (or the pseudogene TRBV3-2); 8 bases agree with TRBD1. The CDR3 contains 15 residues. Germline CDR1 and CDR2: LGHDT and YNNKEL (reference sequence). V trimming: 1 base; J trimming: 9 bases; junction bases outside the gene matches: 5. The CDR3 DNA reads TGTGCCAGCAGCCAAGTTGGACAGGGCGGTTCACCCCTCCACTTT. It translates to CASSQVGQGGSPLHF.

This clone was observed a few times. The V gene is TRBV7-6, the J gene TRBJ1-2, with D unresolved. Germline values: CDR1 SGHVS, CDR2 FNYEAQ. The CDR3 is 14 residues long. Trimming took off 6 bases at V and 0 bases at J, with 11 bases between the two ends. The CDR3 sequence is CASSSLRTNYGYTF. The CDR3 DNA reads TGTGCCAGCAGTTCTCTCCGGACTAACTATGGCTACACCTTC.

J is TRBJ2-3 and V is TRBV5-1, with 7 nucleotides matching TRBD2. This CDR3 is 16 amino acids long. Trimming cost V 4 bases and J 3 bases; bases outside gene matches: 11. CDR1 and CDR2 from the germline V gene are SGHRS and YFSETQ. The CDR3 loop is CASSLGAGGGTDTQYF. CDR3 coding DNA: TGCGCCAGCAGCCTGGGTGCGGGCGGGGGAACAGATACGCAGTATTTT.

The DNA for the CDR3 is TGTGCCAGTAGTATAGGGGGCTTGAGGGGCTACACCTTC. The encoded protein is CASSIGGLRGYTF. The rearrangement links TRBV19 to TRBJ1-2, with TRBD1 as a possible D gene (5 bases). Trimming took 1 base from V and 8 from J, leaving 11 bases between them. This CDR3 contains 13 residues. Germline CDR1 and CDR2: LNHDA and SQIVND (reference sequence).

This chain joins TRBV18 and TRBJ1-5; no clear D gene. V lost 3 bases to trimming and J lost 5 bases, with 5 bases between them. The CDR3 runs 12 residues. The V gene's germline CDR1 is KGHSH and CDR2 LQKENI. The CDR3 loop reads CASSPADQPQHF. The DNA of the CDR3 is TGTGCCAGCTCACCTGCGGATCAGCCCCAGCATTTT.

The chain carries TRBV21-1 and TRBJ1-5. TRBV21-1 is labeled a pseudogene. This CDR3 comprises 16 residues. The chain's CDR3 is CASSKADEGREGDRHF. The CDR3, as DNA: TGTGCCAGCAGCAAAGCGGATGAGGGCAGGGAAGGGGATAGGCATTTT.

This sequence joins TRBV28 and TRBJ2-1; 7 bases map to TRBD1. CDR3 size: 17 residues. In germline, CDR1 is MDHEN, CDR2 SYDVKM. V shed 3 bases, J shed 4 bases, and the junction held 12 bases outside the gene matches. The CDR3, as DNA: TGTGCCAGCAGTTTCCCTCCGAGGGGGCCCGGGTACAATGAGCAGTTCTTC. This sequence encodes CASSFPPRGPGYNEQFF.

The table lists this clone with a few counts. This rearrangement joins TRBV2 to TRBJ2-1, with 7 bases that match TRBD1. In germline, CDR1 is SNHLY, CDR2 FYNNEI. This CDR3 region has 15 residues. V was pared by 5 bases and J by 1 base, with 5 bases of the junction left unmatched. The CDR3 loop reads CASSPDRSSYNEQFF. CDR3 nucleotides: TGTGCCAGCAGTCCGGACAGGTCATCCTACAATGAGCAGTTCTTC.

CDR3 DNA: TGTGCCAGCAGCCCACGCACAGGTCGGGCTCACGGCTACACCTTC. As protein: CASSPRTGRAHGYTF. The V and J genes are TRBV7-9 and TRBJ1-2; tentatively, D is TRBD1 (5 bases). CDR3 length: 15 amino acids. V lost 5 bases and J 8 bases, leaving 21 bases between the germline ends. From germline, CDR1 is SEHNR and CDR2 FQNEAQ (reference sequence).

CDR3 sequence reads: CASSRLGFSYEQYF. The CDR3 nucleotides are TGTGCCAGCAGCCGACTAGGGTTCTCCTACGAGCAGTACTTC. The chain employs TRBV2 and TRBJ2-7; tentatively, D is TRBD2 (6 bases). Trimming removed 6 bases from V and 0 bases from J, with 12 bases in between. CDR1 is SNHLY, CDR2 FYNNEI, per germline. CDR3 size: 14 residues.

V is TRBV19 and J is TRBJ2-1; the match to TRBD2 covers 9 bases. After removal of 1 base from V and 9 bases from J, the junction contained 7 bases not matched to a gene. In germline, CDR1 is LNHDA, CDR2 SQIVND (reference sequence). CDR3 size: 15 residues. This CDR3 is CASSIARGRAGEQFF. The CDR3 DNA reads TGTGCCAGTAGTATAGCACGCGGGAGGGCTGGTGAGCAGTTCTTC.

This clone has only one observation. V usage is TRBV6-5 and J usage is TRBJ1-4, with TRBD1 identical over 10 bases. Germline V CDR1 and CDR2: MNHEY, SVGAGI. The CDR3 is made up of 15 amino acids. V gave up 6 bases and J gave up 8 bases; unmatched junction bases: 9. The CDR3 reads CASSKTGQGREKLFF. CDR3 DNA sequence: TGTGCCAGCAGCAAGACGGGACAGGGGCGGGAAAAACTGTTTTTT.

The chain joins TRBV28 to TRBJ1-2, with a weak D call TRBD1 (6 bases). The CDR3 sequence is 15 residues long. The germline V gene has CDR1 MDHEN and CDR2 SYDVKM. Between the trimmed V and J ends, which lost 1 base and 4 bases, there was a span of 13 bases. The chain's CDR3 is CASSLLGGRSYGYTF. The CDR3 region has the DNA TGTGCCAGCAGTTTATTGGGGGGGCGCTCCTATGGCTACACCTTC.